A selection of T cell receptor beta chains follows, all from one sample in a study of naive and memory T cell subsets. TCRdb reprocessed the UMI-ligation and nested PCR reads with MiXCR, giving one entry per CDR3 protein. This table has 85,000 to 130,000 distinct CDR3 sequences, approximately 15% appearing once. Sequenced sample: naive CD8+ T cells from blood. The receptors come from a human donor in good health. The CDR3 runs from the conserved cysteine through the conserved F or W. Each record gives: V gene, J gene, CDR3 protein.

V: TRBV10-3
J: TRBJ2-7
CDR3: CASGPTYEQYF

V: TRBV9
J: TRBJ2-2
CDR3: CASSAAPTFRTSPFTGELFF

V: TRBV4-2
J: TRBJ1-1
CDR3: CASSPLDAGTDTEAFF

V: TRBV28
J: TRBJ2-1
CDR3: CASSSAGLATYNEQFF

V: TRBV27
J: TRBJ2-3
CDR3: CASSLSPSRTDTQYF

V: TRBV6-2/TRBV6-3
J: TRBJ1-1
CDR3: CASNFQPLDEAFF

V: TRBV29-1
J: TRBJ1-3
CDR3: CSVEGPSGNTIYF

V: TRBV4-2
J: TRBJ2-1
CDR3: CASSPGLAANEQFF

V: TRBV3-1
J: TRBJ2-3
CDR3: CASSDGTSGGGADTQYF

V: TRBV7-8
J: TRBJ2-3
CDR3: CASSLLFPGPQADTQYF